The sequence of this T cell receptor (beta chain) was determined in a study of OX40 agonist ivuxolimab in advanced cancers. In the study overall: Patients took ivuxolimab, an agonistic anti-OX40 (CD134) antibody. Antecedent anti-PD-1, anti-PD-L1 or anti-CTLA-4 therapy was permissible, with roughly 40% having received some.

TCRdb's table, derived via immunoSEQ multiplex PCR, lists solely in-frame clones and lacks some. The table shows fewer than 70,000 clones, with approximately 86% occurring only once. The CDR3 is 15 residues long. Germline-derived CDR1 and CDR2 are SGHTA and FQGTGA. V was shortened by 2 bases and J by 3 bases, with 12 bases between the two germline ends. Peripheral blood came from all dose cohorts at three timepoints. This clone was observed a single time. The sequencing used CD4+ or CD8+ T cells sorted from blood, collected in a trial of the OX40 agonist ivuxolimab. This receptor was obtained from an adult with an advanced solid tumor such as melanoma, head and neck, liver or kidney cancer. The rearrangement joins TRBV7-3 to TRBJ2-3; D could derive from TRBD1 or TRBD2 (5 bases each). The CDR3 nucleotides are TGTGCCAGCAGCTTAGCAGGGACGGGGACAGATACGCAGTATTTT. Translated, it gives CASSLAGTGTDTQYF.